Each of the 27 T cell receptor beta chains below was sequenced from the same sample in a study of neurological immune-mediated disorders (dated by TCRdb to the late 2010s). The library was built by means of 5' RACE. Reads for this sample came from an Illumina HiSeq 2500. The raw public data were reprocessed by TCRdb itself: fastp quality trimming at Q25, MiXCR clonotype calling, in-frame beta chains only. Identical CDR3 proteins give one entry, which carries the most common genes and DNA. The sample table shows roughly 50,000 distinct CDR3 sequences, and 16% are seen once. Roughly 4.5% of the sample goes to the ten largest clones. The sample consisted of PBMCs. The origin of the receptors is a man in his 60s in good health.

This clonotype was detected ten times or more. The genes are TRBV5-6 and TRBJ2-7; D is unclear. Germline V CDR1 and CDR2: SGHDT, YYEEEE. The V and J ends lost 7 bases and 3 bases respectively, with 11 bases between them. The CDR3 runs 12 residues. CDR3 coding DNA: TGTGCCAGCTCACAGTTCGGCTACGAGCAGTACTTC. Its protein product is CASSQFGYEQYF.

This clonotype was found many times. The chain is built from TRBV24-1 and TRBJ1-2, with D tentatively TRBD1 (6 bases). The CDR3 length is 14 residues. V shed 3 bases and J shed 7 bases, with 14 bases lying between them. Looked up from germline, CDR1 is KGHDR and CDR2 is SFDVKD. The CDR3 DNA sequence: TGTGCCACCAGTGATCCACAGGGAGTAAGTGGCTACACCTTC. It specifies CATSDPQGVSGYTF.

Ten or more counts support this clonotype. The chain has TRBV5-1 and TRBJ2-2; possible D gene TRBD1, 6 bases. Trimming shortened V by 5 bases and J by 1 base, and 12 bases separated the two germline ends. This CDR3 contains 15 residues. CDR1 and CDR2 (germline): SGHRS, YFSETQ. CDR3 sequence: CASSRGSGNTGELFF. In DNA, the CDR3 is TGCGCCAGCAGTAGGGGGAGTGGGAACACCGGGGAGCTGTTTTTT.

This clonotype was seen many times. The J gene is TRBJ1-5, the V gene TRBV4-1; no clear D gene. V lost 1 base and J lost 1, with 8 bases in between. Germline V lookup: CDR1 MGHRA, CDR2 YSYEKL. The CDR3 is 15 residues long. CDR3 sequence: CASSQGGWSNQPQHF. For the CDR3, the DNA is TGCGCCAGCAGCCAAGGAGGCTGGAGCAATCAGCCCCAGCATTTT.

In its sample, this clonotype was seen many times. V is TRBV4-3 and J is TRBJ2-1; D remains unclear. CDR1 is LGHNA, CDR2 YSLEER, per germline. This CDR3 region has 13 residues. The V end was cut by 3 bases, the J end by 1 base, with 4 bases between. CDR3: CASSQGSYNEQFF. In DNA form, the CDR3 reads TGCGCCAGCAGCCAGGGGTCCTACAATGAGCAGTTCTTC.

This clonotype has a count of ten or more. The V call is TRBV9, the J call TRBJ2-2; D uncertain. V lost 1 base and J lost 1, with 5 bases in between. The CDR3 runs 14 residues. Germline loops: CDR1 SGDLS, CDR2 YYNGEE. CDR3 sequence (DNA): TGTGCCAGCAGCGTACTCGGGAACACCGGGGAGCTGTTTTTT. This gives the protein CASSVLGNTGELFF.

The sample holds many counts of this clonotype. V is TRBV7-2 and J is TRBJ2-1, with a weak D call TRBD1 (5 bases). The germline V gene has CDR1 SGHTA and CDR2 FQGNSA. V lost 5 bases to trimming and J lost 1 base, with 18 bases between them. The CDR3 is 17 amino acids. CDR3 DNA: TGTGCCAGCAGCCCCTTAGGGGCGCGAGGATCCTACAATGAGCAGTTCTTC. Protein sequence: CASSPLGARGSYNEQFF.

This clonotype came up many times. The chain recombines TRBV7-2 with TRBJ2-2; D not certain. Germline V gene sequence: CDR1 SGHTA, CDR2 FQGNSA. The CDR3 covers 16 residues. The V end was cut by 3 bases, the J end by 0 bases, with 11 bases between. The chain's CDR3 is CASSLGSRPNTGELFF. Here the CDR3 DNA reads TGTGCCAGCAGCTTGGGAAGTAGGCCGAACACCGGGGAGCTGTTTTTT.

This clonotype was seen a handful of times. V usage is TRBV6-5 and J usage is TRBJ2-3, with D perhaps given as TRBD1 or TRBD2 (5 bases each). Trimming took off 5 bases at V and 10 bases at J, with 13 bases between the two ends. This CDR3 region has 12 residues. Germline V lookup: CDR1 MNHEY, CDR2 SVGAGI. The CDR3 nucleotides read TGTGCCAGCAGTCCATCCGGGACCTCGCAGTATTTT. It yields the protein CASSPSGTSQYF.

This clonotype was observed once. The CDR3 spells CATSPGGTGELFF. In DNA form, the CDR3 reads TGTGCCACCAGCCCCGGGGGGACCGGGGAGCTGTTTTTT. This sequence joins TRBV15 and TRBJ2-2, with 7 bases aligning to TRBD2. V gave up 5 bases and J gave up 5 bases; unmatched junction bases: 2. The CDR3 loop spans 13 amino acids. Per the germline V gene, CDR1 is LNHNV and CDR2 is YYDKDF (reference sequence).

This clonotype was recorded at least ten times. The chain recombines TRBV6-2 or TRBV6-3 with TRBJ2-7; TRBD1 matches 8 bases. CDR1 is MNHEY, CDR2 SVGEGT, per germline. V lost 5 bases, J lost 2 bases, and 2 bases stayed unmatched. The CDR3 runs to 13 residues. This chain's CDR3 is CASSRRGPYEQYF. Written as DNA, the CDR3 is TGTGCCAGCAGTCGCAGGGGGCCCTACGAGCAGTACTTC.

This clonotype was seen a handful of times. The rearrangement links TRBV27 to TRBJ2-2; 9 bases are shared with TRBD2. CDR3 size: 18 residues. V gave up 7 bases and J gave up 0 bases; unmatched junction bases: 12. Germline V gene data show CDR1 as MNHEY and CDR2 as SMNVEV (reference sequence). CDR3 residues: CASIPTLAGKANTGELFF. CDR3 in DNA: TGTGCCAGCATTCCTACCCTAGCGGGAAAAGCGAACACCGGGGAGCTGTTTTTT.

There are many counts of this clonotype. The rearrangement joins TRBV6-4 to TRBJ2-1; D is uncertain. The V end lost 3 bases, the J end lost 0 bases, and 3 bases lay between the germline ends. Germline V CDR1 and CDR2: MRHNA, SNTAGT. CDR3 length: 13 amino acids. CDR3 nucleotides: TGTGCCAGCAGTGAGAGCTCCTACAATGAGCAGTTCTTC. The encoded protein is CASSESSYNEQFF.

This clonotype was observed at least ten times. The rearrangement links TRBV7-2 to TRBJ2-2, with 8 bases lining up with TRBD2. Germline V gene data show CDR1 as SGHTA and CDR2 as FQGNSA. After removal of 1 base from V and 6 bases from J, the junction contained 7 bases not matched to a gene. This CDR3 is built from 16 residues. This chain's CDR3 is CASSLGLAMAPGELFF. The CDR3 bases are TGTGCCAGCAGCTTAGGACTAGCGATGGCCCCCGGGGAGCTGTTTTTT.

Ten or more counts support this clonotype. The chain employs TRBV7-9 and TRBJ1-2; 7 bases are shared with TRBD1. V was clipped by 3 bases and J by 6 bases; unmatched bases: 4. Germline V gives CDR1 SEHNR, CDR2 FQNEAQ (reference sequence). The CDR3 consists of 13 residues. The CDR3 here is CASSLSQGNGYTF. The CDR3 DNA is TGTGCCAGCAGCTTGTCACAGGGGAATGGCTACACCTTC.

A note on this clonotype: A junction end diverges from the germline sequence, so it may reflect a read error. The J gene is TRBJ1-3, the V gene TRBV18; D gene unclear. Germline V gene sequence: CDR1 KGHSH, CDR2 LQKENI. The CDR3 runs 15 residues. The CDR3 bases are TGTGCCAACTCACCGAATTCCCGCTCTGGAAACACCATATATTTT. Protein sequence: CANSPNSRSGNTIYF.

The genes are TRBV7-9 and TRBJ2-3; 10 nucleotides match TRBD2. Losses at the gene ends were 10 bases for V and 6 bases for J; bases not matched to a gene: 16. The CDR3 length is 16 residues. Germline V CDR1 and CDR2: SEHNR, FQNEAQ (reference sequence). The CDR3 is CATPLLPSGSDDTQYF. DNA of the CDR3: TGTGCCACCCCCCTTCTTCCTAGCGGGAGCGATGATACGCAGTATTTT. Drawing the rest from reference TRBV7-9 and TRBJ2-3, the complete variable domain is DTGVSQNPRHKITKRGQNVTFRCDPISEHNRLYWYRQTLGQGPEFLTYFQNEAQLEKSRLLSDRFSAERPKGSFSTLEIQRTEQGDSAMYLCATPLLPSGSDDTQYFGPGTRLTVL.

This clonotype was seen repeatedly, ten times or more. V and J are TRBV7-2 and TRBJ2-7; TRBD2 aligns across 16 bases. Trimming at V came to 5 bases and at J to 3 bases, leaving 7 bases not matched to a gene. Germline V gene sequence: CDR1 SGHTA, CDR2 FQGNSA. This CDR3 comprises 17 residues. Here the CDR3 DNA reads TGTGCCAGCAGCACCGGGACTAGCGGGAGGGTCGACTACGAGCAGTACTTC. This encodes CASSTGTSGRVDYEQYF. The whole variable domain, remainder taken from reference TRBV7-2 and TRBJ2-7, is GAGVSQSPSNKVTEKGKDVELRCDPISGHTALYWYRQSLGQGLEFLIYFQGNSAPDKSGLPSDRFSAERTGGSVSTLTIQRTQQEDSAVYLCASSTGTSGRVDYEQYFGPGTRLTVT.

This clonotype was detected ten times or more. The CDR3 DNA sequence: TGTGCCAGCAGCTTCCTAGCGGGAGGGCCCAACGAGCAGTACTTC. Its protein product is CASSFLAGGPNEQYF. The chain uses TRBV7-8 and TRBJ2-7; 12 nucleotides match TRBD2. With 3 bases clipped from V and 5 bases from J, the junction kept 5 bases outside the gene matches. The CDR3 contains 15 residues. CDR1 and CDR2 (germline): SGHVS, FQNEAQ. Drawing the rest from reference TRBV7-8 and TRBJ2-7, the complete variable domain is GAGVSQSPRYKVAKRGQDVALRCDPISGHVSLFWYQQALGQGPEFLTYFQNEAQLDKSGLPSDRFFAERPEGSVSTLKIQRTQQEDSAVYLCASSFLAGGPNEQYFGPGTRLTVT.

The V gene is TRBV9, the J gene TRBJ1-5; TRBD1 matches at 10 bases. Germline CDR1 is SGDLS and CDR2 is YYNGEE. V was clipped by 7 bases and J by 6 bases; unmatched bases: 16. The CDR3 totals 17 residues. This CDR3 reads CASDPQQGTGAVQPQHF. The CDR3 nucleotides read TGTGCCAGCGACCCTCAGCAAGGGACAGGGGCCGTTCAGCCCCAGCATTTT.

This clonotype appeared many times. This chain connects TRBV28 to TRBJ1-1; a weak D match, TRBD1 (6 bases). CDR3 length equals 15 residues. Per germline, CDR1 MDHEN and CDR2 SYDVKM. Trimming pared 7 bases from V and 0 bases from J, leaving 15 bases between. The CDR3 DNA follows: TGTGCCAGCATTAATAGGGGGGGAATGAACACTGAAGCTTTCTTT. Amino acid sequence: CASINRGGMNTEAFF.

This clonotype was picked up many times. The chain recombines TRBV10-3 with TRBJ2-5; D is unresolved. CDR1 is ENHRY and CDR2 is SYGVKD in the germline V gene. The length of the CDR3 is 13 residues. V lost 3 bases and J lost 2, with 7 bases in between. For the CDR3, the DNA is TGTGCCATCAGTGAAAGGGTACAAGAGACCCAGTACTTC. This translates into CAISERVQETQYF.

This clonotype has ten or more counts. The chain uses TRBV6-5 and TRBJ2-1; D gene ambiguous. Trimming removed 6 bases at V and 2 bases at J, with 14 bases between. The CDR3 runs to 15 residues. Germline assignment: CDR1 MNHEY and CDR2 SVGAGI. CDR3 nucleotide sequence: TGTGCCAGCAGCCCCAGTTTTAGTACCTACAATGAGCAGTTCTTC. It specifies CASSPSFSTYNEQFF.

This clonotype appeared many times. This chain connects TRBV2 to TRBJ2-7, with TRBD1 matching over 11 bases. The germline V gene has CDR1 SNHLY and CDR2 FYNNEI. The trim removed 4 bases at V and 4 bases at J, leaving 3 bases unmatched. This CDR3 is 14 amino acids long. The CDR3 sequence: CASSGDRGVYEQYF. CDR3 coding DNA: TGTGCCAGCAGTGGGGACAGGGGGGTGTACGAGCAGTACTTC.

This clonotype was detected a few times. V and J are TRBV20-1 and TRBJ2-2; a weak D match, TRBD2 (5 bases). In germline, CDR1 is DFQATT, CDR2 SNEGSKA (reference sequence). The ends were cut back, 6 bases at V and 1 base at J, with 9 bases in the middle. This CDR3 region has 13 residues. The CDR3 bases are TGCAGTGCCCCGGGAAGGAACACCGGGGAGCTGTTTTTT. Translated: CSAPGRNTGELFF.

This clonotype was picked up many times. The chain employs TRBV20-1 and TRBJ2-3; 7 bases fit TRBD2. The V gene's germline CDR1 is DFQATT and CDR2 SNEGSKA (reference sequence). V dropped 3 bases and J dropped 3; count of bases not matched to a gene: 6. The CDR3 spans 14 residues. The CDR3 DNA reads TGCAGTGCTAGTACGGGAGGAGGTACAGATACGCAGTATTTT. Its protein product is CSASTGGGTDTQYF.

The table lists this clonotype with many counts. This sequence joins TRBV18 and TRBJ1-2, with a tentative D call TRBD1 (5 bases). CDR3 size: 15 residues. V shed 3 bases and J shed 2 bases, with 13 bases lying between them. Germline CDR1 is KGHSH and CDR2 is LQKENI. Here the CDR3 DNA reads TGTGCCAGCTCACCGGTGCCCAGGGTAAACTATGGCTACACCTTC. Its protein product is CASSPVPRVNYGYTF.